Each of the 18 T cell receptor beta chains below was sequenced from the same sample in a study of T cell responses to AZD1222 COVID-19 vaccine. This table comes from immunoSEQ multiplex PCR, and its TCRdb copy is limited to in-frame clones, with some not included. Among about 120,000 clones listed, roughly 91% were seen once. The specimen was peripheral blood, collected 28 days after the second AZD1222 dose. All receptors derive from an adult who received the AZD1222 COVID-19 vaccine.

The gene calls are TRBV7-2 and TRBJ1-5; D is uncertain. CDR3 size: 14 residues. Germline CDR1 reads SGHTA; CDR2 reads FQGNSA. V was clipped by 2 bases and J by 3 bases, with 8 bases between them. CDR3 nucleotides: TGTGCCAGCAGCTTACGTGCGAACAATCAGCCCCAGCATTTT. Amino acids: CASSLRANNQPQHF.

The rearrangement links TRBV18 to TRBJ1-4; D unclear. There are 15 residues in the CDR3. The V end was cut by 0 bases, the J end by 9 bases, with 14 bases between. From germline, CDR1 is KGHSH and CDR2 LQKENI. The CDR3 DNA is TGTGCCAGCTCACCACCGCCCGGGAAGGGAAAAAAACTGTTTTTT. Translated, it gives CASSPPPGKGKKLFF. The whole variable domain, remainder taken from reference TRBV18 and TRBJ1-4, is NAGVMQNPRHLVRRRGQEARLRCSPMKGHSHVYWYRQLPEEGLKFMVYLQKENIIDESGMPKERFSAEFPKEGPSILRIQQVVRGDSAAYFCASSPPPGKGKKLFFGSGTQLSVL.

The chain's CDR3 is CASSVDPGHTEAFF. CDR3 bases: TGTGCCAGCAGCGTAGACCCAGGGCACACTGAAGCTTTCTTT. The chain recombines TRBV9 with TRBJ1-1; possible D gene TRBD1, 5 bases. V shed 0 bases and J shed 3 bases, with 9 bases lying between them. The germline V gene encodes CDR1 SGDLS and CDR2 YYNGEE. The CDR3 is 14 amino acids.

The rearrangement joins TRBV30 to TRBJ2-7; 11 positions agree with TRBD2. The CDR3 extends over 16 amino acids. Germline CDR1 reads GTSNPN; CDR2 reads SVGIG (reference sequence). Germline trimming cut 6 bases from V and 0 bases from J; bases unmatched to any gene: 10. The CDR3 here is CACTGLAVTRSYEQYF. CDR3 nucleotide sequence: TGTGCCTGTACGGGACTAGCGGTAACTCGCTCCTACGAGCAGTACTTC.

The chain is built from TRBV19 and TRBJ1-6; possibly TRBD1 for D (5 bases). Deletions cut 8 bases from V and 6 bases from J, with 11 bases between. The germline CDR1 and CDR2 sequences are LNHDA and SQIVND (reference sequence). This CDR3 comprises 13 residues. The CDR3 loop is CASGGGGNSPLHF. The DNA for the CDR3 is TGTGCCAGTGGGGGGGGAGGTAATTCACCCCTCCACTTT.

This chain links TRBV27 with TRBJ1-2, with D perhaps matching TRBD1 (6 bases). Germline loops: CDR1 MNHEY, CDR2 SMNVEV (reference sequence). Between the trimmed V and J ends, which lost 0 bases and 6 bases, there was a span of 14 bases. The CDR3 extends over 15 amino acids. This chain's CDR3 is CASSLSRGGADGYTF. CDR3 DNA sequence: TGTGCCAGCAGTTTATCCCGCGGGGGGGCGGATGGCTACACCTTC.

The chain links TRBV6-5 to TRBJ2-3; D remains ambiguous. V lost 4 bases and J 3 bases, leaving 11 bases between the germline ends. This CDR3 has 14 amino acids. CDR1 and CDR2 from the germline V gene are MNHEY and SVGAGI. The CDR3 loop is CASSSQLGTDTQYF. Written as DNA, the CDR3 is TGTGCCAGCAGTTCTCAGCTTGGGACAGATACGCAGTATTTT.

In the case of this clone: A junction boundary mismatches the germline segment, possibly from a read error. The chain recombines TRBV7-7 with TRBJ1-1; unclear D gene. This CDR3 is 13 amino acids long. Germline V gives CDR1 SSHAT, CDR2 FNYEAQ (reference sequence). In DNA form, the CDR3 reads TGTGCTAGCAGCTTACAAGTGAACACTGAAGCTTTCTTT. Its protein product is CASSLQVNTEAFF.

This sequence joins TRBV7-8 and TRBJ2-3; D is unclear. This CDR3 has 15 residues. Trimming cost V 0 bases and J 4 bases, with 11 bases left between them. Germline V gives CDR1 SGHVS, CDR2 FQNEAQ. This CDR3 is CASSLAPGSADTQYF. Written as DNA, the CDR3 is TGTGCCAGCAGCTTAGCCCCCGGGTCCGCAGATACGCAGTATTTT.

This chain links TRBV5-6 with TRBJ2-3; TRBD1 matches 7 bases. The trim removed 5 bases at V and 0 bases at J, leaving 12 bases unmatched. The length of the CDR3 is 17 residues. Per the germline V gene, CDR1 is SGHDT and CDR2 is YYEEEE. The chain's CDR3 is CASSLLWDSLSTDTQYF. The CDR3 nucleotides are TGTGCCAGCAGTTTACTTTGGGACAGCCTCAGCACAGATACGCAGTATTTT.

The rearrangement joins TRBV2 to TRBJ2-4, with D possibly matching TRBD2 (5 bases). The V gene lost 3 bases and the J gene lost 8 bases, with 8 bases spanning the gap. The CDR3 runs to 12 residues. CDR1 and CDR2 from the germline V gene are SNHLY and FYNNEI. CDR3 coding DNA: TGTGCCAGCAGTGATGTGGAGGACATTCAGTACTTC. Translated: CASSDVEDIQYF.

The rearrangement joins TRBV7-2 to TRBJ2-7; 13 bases match TRBD2. In germline, CDR1 is SGHTA, CDR2 FQGNSA. V shed 4 bases, J shed 7 bases, and the junction held 10 bases outside the gene matches. The CDR3 is 16 residues long. CDR3 nucleotides: TGTGCCAGCAGCTACCAACTAGCGGGAGGGCCGGGAGAGCAGTACTTC. Its protein product is CASSYQLAGGPGEQYF.

The gene calls are TRBV28 and TRBJ2-7, with 11 bases aligning to TRBD1. Germline values: CDR1 MDHEN, CDR2 SYDVKM. The ends lost 3 bases at V and 3 bases at J; junction bases unmatched: 10. CDR3 length: 17 residues. The CDR3 nucleotides are TGTGCCAGCAGTTTGTCCACCGGGACAGGGGGTGGCTACGAGCAGTACTTC. Its protein is CASSLSTGTGGGYEQYF.

The chain couples TRBV5-1 to TRBJ1-1, with D possibly being TRBD1 (6 bases). The CDR3 loop spans 12 amino acids. V gave up 10 bases and J gave up 5 bases, with 15 bases separating them. The germline gives CDR1 SGHRS, CDR2 YFSETQ. The CDR3 DNA follows: TGCGCCGGTGGGGGGCTCGGAACTGAAGCTTTCTTT. Translating gives CAGGGLGTEAFF.

This chain joins TRBV5-1 and TRBJ2-4, with D hard to call. V was trimmed by 0 bases and J by 0 bases, leaving 4 bases between them. CDR3 size: 14 residues. Germline V gene sequence: CDR1 SGHRS, CDR2 YFSETQ. CDR3 region: CASSLALAKNIQYF. CDR3 in DNA: TGCGCCAGCAGCTTGGCACTAGCCAAAAACATTCAGTACTTC.

V and J are TRBV5-6 and TRBJ1-6; D gene unclear. The CDR3 has 14 residues. V lost 3 bases, J lost 9 bases, and 13 bases lay in between. The V gene's germline CDR1 is SGHDT and CDR2 YYEEEE. The CDR3 sequence: CASSSGGFSSPLHF. CDR3 bases: TGTGCCAGCAGCTCTGGTGGGTTTAGTTCACCCCTCCACTTT. Full variable domain (remainder filled in from reference TRBV5-6 and TRBJ1-6): DAGVTQSPTHLIKTRGQQVTLRCSPKSGHDTVSWYQQALGQGPQFIFQYYEEEERQRGNFPDRFSGHQFPNYSSELNVNALLLGDSALYLCASSSGGFSSPLHFGNGTRLTVT.

The V and J genes are TRBV6-5 and TRBJ1-4; no reliable D call. The CDR3 is 13 amino acids. The germline V gene encodes CDR1 MNHEY and CDR2 SVGAGI. The germline V and J ends were trimmed by 5 bases and 7 bases, with 11 bases remaining between them. The CDR3 loop reads CASSIRPSEKLFF. In DNA form, the CDR3 reads TGTGCCAGCAGTATACGGCCCAGTGAAAAACTGTTTTTT.

This chain's CDR3 is CASSRRTGVGNIQYF. CDR3 nucleotide sequence: TGTGCCAGCAGCCGTAGGACAGGGGTTGGTAACATTCAGTACTTC. V usage is TRBV7-9 and J usage is TRBJ2-4, with 9 bases fitting TRBD1. Germline assignment: CDR1 SEHNR and CDR2 FQNEAQ (reference sequence). V shed 5 bases and J 7 bases; nucleotides not matched to a gene: 9. This CDR3 has 15 amino acids.